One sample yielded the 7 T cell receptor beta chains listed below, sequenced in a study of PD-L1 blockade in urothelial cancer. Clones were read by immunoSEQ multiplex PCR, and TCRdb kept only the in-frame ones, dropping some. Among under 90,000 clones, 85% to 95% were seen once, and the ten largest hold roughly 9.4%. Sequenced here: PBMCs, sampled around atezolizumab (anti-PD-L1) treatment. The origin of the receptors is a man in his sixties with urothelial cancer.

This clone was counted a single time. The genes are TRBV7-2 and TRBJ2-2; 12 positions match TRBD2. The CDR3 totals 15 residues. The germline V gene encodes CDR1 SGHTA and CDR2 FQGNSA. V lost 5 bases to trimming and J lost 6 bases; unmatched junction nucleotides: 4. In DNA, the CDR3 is TGTGCCAGCAGCAGGACTAGCGGGGCCGCCGGGGAGCTGTTTTTT. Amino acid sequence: CASSRTSGAAGELFF.

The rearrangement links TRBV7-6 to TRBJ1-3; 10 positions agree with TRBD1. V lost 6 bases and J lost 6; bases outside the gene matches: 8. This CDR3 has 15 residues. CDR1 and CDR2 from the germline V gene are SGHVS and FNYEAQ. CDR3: CASRAGTGDENTIYF. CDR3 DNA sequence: TGTGCCAGCAGAGCCGGGACAGGGGATGAAAACACCATATATTTT.

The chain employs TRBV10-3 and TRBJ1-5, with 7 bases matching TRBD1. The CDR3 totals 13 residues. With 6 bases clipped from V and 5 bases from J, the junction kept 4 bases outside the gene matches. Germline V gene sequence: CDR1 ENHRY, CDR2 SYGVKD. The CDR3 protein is CAIRGQVDQPQHF. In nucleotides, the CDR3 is TGTGCCATCAGAGGACAGGTTGATCAGCCCCAGCATTTT.

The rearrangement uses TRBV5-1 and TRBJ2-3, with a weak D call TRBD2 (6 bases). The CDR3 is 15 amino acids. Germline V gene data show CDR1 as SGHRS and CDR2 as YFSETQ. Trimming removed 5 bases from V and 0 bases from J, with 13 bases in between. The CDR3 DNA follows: TGCGCCAGCAGACGCGGGACGGTGAGCACAGATACGCAGTATTTT. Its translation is CASRRGTVSTDTQYF. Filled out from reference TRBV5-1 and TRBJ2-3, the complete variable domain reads KAGVTQTPRYLIKTRGQQVTLSCSPISGHRSVSWYQQTPGQGLQFLFEYFSETQRNKGNFPGRFSGRQFSNSRSEMNVSTLELGDSALYLCASRRGTVSTDTQYFGPGTRLTVL.

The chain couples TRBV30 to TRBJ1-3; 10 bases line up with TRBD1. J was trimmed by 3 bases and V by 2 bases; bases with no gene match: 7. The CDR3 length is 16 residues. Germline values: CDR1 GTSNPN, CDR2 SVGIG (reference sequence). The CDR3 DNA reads TGTGCCTGGAGTAGAGGGGACAGGGGAATTGGAAACACCATATATTTT. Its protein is CAWSRGDRGIGNTIYF.

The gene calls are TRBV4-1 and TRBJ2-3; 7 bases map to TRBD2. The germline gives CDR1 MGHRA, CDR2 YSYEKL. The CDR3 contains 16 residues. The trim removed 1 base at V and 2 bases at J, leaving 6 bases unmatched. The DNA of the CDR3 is TGCGCCAGCAGCCAAGTGTCTAGCGGAGACACAGATACGCAGTATTTT. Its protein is CASSQVSSGDTDTQYF.

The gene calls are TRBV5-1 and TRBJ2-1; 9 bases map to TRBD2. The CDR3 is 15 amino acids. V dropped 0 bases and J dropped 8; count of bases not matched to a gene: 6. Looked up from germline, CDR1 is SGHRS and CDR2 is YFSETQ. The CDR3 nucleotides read TGCGCCAGCAGCTTGGGCGGGAGGGCCTGGGATGAGCAGTTCTTC. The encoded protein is CASSLGGRAWDEQFF.